The present T cell receptor (beta chain) was sequenced within a study of naive and memory T cell subsets. Study-wide findings and caveats: Over 95% of naive TCR sequences appeared only once, unlike memory subsets.

The beta constant-region primer was an equimolar mix of two oligonucleotides covering TRBC1 and TRBC2. TCRdb re-derived calls from the UMI-ligation and nested PCR reads in MiXCR, one entry per CDR3 protein. Among approximately 89,000 distinct CDR3 sequences, around 7% were seen once, and the ten largest hold around 1.7%. This clonotype was counted ten times or more. The antigen is undetermined. Germline values: CDR1 SQVTM, CDR2 ANQGSEA. Trimming shortened V by 4 bases and J by 2 bases, and 11 bases separated the two germline ends. The CDR3 has 14 amino acids. Sequenced: central memory CD4+ T cells from blood. The chain employs TRBV29-1 and TRBJ1-4; D is uncertain. The source of this sequence is a human donor in good health. This CDR3 is CSVVRRATNEKLFF. CDR3 coding DNA: TGCAGCGTTGTCCGGAGGGCCACTAATGAAAAACTGTTTTTT.